The clone carrying this T cell receptor (beta chain) was seen at least ten times. Its antigen is unknown. The data originate from a study of neurological immune-mediated disorders. About the research overall: Multiple sclerosis patients numbered some 35, with some 31 relapsing-remitting and 3 secondary progressive.

The V and J ends lost 5 bases and 6 bases, in that order; junction bases with no gene match: 11. CDR3 length: 17 amino acids. The germline V gene has CDR1 SGHVS and CDR2 FNYEAQ. Study-wide points: When the repertoires were grouped phylogenetically, those of 18 of the 34 multiple sclerosis patients came together in a single cluster of related CDR3 sequences, which points to a possible repertoire-level signature.

TCRdb re-called the 5' RACE reads with MiXCR, one entry per CDR3 protein. This table has roughly 89,000 distinct CDR3 sequences, 2% to 3% appearing once. What was sequenced was PBMCs. The chain employs TRBV7-6 and TRBJ2-4; 12 nucleotides line up with TRBD2. The sequence was obtained from a woman in her twenties or thirties with multiple sclerosis. CDR3 DNA: TGTGCCAGCAGCCCCCCGCTGACTAGCGGGAGCACAAACATTCAGTACTTC. As protein: CASSPPLTSGSTNIQYF.